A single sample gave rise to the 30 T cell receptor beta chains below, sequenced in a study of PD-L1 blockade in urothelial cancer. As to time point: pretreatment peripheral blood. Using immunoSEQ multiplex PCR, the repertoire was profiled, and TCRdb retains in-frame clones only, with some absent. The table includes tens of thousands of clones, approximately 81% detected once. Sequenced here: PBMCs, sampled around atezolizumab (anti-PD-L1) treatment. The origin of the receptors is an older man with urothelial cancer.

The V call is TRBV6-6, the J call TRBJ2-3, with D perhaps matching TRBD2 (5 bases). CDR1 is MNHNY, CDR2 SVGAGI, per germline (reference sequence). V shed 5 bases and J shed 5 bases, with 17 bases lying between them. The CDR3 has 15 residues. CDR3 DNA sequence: TGTGCCAGCAGTACGAATCCATCCCGGGGAGATACGCAGTATTTT. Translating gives CASSTNPSRGDTQYF.

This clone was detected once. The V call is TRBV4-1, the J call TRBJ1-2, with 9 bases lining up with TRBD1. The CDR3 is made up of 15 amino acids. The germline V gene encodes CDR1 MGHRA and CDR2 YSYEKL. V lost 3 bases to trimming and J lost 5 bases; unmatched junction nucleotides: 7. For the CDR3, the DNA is TGCGCCAGCAGCCAGGCGCTGGGACAGGGTTATGGCTACACCTTC. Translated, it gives CASSQALGQGYGYTF.

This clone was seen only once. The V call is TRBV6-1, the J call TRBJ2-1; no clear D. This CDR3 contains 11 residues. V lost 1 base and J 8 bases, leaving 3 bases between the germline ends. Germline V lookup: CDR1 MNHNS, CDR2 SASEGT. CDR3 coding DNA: TGTGCCAGCAGTGAAGGCGATGAGCAGTTCTTC. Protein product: CASSEGDEQFF.

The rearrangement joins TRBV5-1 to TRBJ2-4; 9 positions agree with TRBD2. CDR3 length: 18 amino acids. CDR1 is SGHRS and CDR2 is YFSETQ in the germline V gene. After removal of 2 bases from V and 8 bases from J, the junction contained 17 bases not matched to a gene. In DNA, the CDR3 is TGCGCCAGCAGCTTAGGAATTGGTGGGCTAGCGGGAATAGACATTCAGTACTTC. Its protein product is CASSLGIGGLAGIDIQYF.

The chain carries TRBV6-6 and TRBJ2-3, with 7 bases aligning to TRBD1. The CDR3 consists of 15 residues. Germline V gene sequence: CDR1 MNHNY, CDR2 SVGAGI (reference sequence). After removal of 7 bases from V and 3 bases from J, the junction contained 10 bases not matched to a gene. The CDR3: CASTLRTGGTDTQYF. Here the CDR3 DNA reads TGTGCCAGCACCCTACGGACAGGCGGGACAGATACGCAGTATTTT.

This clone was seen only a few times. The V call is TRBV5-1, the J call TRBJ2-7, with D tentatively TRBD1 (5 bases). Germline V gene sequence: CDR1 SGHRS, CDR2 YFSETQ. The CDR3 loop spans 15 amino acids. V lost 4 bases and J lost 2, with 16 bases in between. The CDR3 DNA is TGCGCCAGCAGCCAATATTCAGGACAAACCTACGAGCAGTACTTC. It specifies CASSQYSGQTYEQYF.

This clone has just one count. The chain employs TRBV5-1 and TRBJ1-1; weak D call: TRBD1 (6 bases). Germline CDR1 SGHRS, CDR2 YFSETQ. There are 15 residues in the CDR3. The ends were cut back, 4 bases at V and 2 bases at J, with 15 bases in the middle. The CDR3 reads CASSQASGGNTEAFF. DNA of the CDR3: TGCGCCAGCAGCCAAGCGTCTGGGGGCAACACTGAAGCTTTCTTT.

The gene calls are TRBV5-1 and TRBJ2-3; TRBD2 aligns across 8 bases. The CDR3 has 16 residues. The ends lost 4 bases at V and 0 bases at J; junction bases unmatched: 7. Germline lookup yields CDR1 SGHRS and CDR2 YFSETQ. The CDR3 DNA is TGCGCCAGCAGCCTCTCTAGCGGGTTCAGCACAGATACGCAGTATTTT. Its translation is CASSLSSGFSTDTQYF. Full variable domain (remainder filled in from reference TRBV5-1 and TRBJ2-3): KAGVTQTPRYLIKTRGQQVTLSCSPISGHRSVSWYQQTPGQGLQFLFEYFSETQRNKGNFPGRFSGRQFSNSRSEMNVSTLELGDSALYLCASSLSSGFSTDTQYFGPGTRLTVL.

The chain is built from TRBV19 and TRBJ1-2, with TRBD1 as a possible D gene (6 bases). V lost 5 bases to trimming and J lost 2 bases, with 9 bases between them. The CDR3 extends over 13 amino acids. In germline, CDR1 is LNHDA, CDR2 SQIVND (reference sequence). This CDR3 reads CASSLDRNYGYTF. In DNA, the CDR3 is TGTGCCAGTAGTCTCGACAGGAACTATGGCTACACCTTC.

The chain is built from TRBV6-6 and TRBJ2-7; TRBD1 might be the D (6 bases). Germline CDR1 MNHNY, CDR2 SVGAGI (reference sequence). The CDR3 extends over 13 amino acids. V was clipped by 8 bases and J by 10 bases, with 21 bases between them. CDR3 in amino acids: CASGAGESLFQYF. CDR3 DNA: TGTGCCAGCGGGGCAGGGGAGTCCCTCTTCCAGTACTTC.

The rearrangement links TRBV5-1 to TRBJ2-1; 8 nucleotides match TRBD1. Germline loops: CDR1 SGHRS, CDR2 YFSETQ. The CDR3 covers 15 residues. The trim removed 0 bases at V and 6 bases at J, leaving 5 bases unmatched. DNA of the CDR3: TGCGCCAGCAGCTTGGAGTCAGGGGGCCGCAATGAGCAGTTCTTC. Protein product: CASSLESGGRNEQFF. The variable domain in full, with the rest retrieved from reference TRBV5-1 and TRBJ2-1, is KAGVTQTPRYLIKTRGQQVTLSCSPISGHRSVSWYQQTPGQGLQFLFEYFSETQRNKGNFPGRFSGRQFSNSRSEMNVSTLELGDSALYLCASSLESGGRNEQFFGPGTRLTVL.

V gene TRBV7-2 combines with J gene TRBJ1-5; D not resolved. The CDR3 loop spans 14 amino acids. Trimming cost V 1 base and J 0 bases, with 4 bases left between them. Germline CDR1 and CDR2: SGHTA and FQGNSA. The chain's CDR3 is CASSLELSNQPQHF. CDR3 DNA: TGTGCCAGCAGCTTAGAGCTTAGCAATCAGCCCCAGCATTTT.

CDR3: CASSFGTGGQPQHF. The CDR3 DNA reads TGCGCCAGCAGCTTTGGGACAGGCGGTCAGCCCCAGCATTTT. The rearrangement links TRBV5-1 to TRBJ1-5, with TRBD1 matching 8 bases. The V gene end was trimmed by 2 bases and the J gene end by 6 bases; junction bases not matched to a gene: 4. The CDR3 totals 14 residues. Germline CDR1 SGHRS, CDR2 YFSETQ.

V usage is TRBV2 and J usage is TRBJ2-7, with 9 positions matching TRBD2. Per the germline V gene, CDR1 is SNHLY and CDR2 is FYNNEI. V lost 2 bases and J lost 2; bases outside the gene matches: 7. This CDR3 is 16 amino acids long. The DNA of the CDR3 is TGTGCCAGCAGTGAAATATCTAGCGGGAAACCCTACGAGCAGTACTTC. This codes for CASSEISSGKPYEQYF.

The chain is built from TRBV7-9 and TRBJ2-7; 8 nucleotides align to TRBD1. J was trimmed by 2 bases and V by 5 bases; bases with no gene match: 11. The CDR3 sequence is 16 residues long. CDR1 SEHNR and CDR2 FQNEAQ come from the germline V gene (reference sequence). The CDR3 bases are TGTGCCAGCAGCCCACTTGAAAGACAGGGGACCTACGAGCAGTACTTC. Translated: CASSPLERQGTYEQYF.

The CDR3 region has the DNA TGTGCCAGCAGCCCCCGGGATTTAATCCACGAGCAGTACTTC. This encodes CASSPRDLIHEQYF. The rearrangement joins TRBV6-5 to TRBJ2-7; D is possibly TRBD2 (5 bases). Looked up from germline, CDR1 is MNHEY and CDR2 is SVGAGI. V was cut by 6 bases and J by 5 bases, with 17 bases left in between. The CDR3 has 14 residues.

The CDR3 is CASSIGVLASGNPYNEQFF. In DNA, the CDR3 is TGTGCCAGTAGTATAGGGGTACTGGCTAGCGGGAACCCATACAATGAGCAGTTCTTC. The chain couples TRBV19 to TRBJ2-1, with 9 bases that match TRBD2. Trimming removed 1 base from V and 4 bases from J; junction bases left unmatched: 14. The CDR3 consists of 19 residues. In germline, CDR1 is LNHDA, CDR2 SQIVND (reference sequence).

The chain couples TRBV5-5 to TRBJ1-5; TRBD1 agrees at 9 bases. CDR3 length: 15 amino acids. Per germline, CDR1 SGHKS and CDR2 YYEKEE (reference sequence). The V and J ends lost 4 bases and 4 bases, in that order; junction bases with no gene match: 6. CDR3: CASSGGQGLNQPQHF. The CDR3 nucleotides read TGTGCCAGCAGCGGGGGACAGGGACTAAATCAGCCCCAGCATTTT.

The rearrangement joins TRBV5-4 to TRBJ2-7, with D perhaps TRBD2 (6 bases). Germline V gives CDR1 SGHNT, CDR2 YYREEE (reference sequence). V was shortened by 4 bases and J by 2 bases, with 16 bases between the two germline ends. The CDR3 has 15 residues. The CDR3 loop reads CASSQIGTGTYEQYF. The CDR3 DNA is TGTGCCAGCAGCCAGATTGGGACTGGAACCTACGAGCAGTACTTC.

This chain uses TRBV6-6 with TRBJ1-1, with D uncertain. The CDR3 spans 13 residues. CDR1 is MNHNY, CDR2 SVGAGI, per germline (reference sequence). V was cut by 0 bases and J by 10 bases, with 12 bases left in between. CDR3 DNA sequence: TGTGCCAGCAGTTACTCGATGGAGGGTTCAGCTTTCTTT. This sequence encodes CASSYSMEGSAFF.

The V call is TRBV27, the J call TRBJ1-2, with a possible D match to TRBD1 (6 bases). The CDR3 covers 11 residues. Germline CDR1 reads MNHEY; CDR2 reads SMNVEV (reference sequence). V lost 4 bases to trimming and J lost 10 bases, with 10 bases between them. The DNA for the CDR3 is TGTGCCAGCAGTTCCGGACAGACCTACACCTTC. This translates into CASSSGQTYTF.

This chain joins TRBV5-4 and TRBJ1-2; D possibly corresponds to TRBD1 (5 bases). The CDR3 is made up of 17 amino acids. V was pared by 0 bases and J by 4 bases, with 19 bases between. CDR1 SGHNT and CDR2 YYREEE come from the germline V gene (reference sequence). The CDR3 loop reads CASSLGLTGGSGYGYTF. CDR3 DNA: TGTGCCAGCAGCTTGGGTTTGACGGGGGGGTCCGGCTATGGCTACACCTTC.

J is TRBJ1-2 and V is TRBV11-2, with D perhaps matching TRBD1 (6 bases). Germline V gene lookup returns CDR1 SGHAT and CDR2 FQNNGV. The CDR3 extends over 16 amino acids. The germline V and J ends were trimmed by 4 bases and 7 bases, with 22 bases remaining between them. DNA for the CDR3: TGTGCCAGCAGCTCCCAGGGGTTTTGGAGTTTCTCTGGCTACACCTTC. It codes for CASSSQGFWSFSGYTF.

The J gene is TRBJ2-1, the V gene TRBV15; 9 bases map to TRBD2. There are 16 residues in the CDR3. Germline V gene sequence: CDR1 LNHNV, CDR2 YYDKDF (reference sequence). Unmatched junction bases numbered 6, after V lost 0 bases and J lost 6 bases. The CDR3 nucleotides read TGTGCCACCAGCAGAGAAGTCGTTAGCGGGAGCAATGAGCAGTTCTTC. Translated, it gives CATSREVVSGSNEQFF.

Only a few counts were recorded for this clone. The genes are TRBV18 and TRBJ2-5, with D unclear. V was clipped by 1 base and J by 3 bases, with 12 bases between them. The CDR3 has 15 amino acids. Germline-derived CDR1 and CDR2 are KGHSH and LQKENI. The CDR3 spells CASSPRHAVEETQYF. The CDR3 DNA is TGTGCCAGCTCACCACGACACGCCGTTGAAGAGACCCAGTACTTC.

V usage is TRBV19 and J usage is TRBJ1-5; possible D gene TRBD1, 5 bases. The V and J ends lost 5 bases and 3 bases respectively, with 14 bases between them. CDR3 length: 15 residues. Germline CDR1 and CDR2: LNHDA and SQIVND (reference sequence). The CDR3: CASSLQVQVNQPQHF. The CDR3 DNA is TGTGCCAGTAGTCTACAGGTCCAAGTCAATCAGCCCCAGCATTTT.

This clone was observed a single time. The CDR3: CASSMGSPDTGELFF. In DNA form, the CDR3 reads TGTGCCAGTAGTATGGGCAGTCCCGACACCGGGGAGCTGTTTTTT. The rearrangement links TRBV19 to TRBJ2-2; D is ambiguous. The CDR3 has 15 residues. Trimming shortened V by 3 bases and J by 3 bases, and 11 bases separated the two germline ends. Per germline, CDR1 LNHDA and CDR2 SQIVND (reference sequence).

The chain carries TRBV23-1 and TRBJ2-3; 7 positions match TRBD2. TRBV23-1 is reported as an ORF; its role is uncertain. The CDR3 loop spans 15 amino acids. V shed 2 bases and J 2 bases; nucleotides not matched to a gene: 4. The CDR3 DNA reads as TGCGCCAGCAGTCAAGGGACTACAAACACAGATACGCAGTATTTT. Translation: CASSQGTTNTDTQYF.

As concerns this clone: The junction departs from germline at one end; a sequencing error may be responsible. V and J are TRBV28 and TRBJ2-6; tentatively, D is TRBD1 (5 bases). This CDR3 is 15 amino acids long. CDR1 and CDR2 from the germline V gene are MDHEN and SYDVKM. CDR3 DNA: TGTGCTAGCAGTTTATCAGGGCATGGGGCCAACGTCCTGACTTTC. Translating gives CASSLSGHGANVLTF. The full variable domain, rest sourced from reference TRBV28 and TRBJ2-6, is DVKVTQSSRYLVKRTGEKVFLECVQDMDHENMFWYRQDPGLGLRLIYFSYDVKMKEKGDIPEGYSVSREKKERFSLILESASTNQTSMYLCASSLSGHGANVLTFGAGSRLTVL.

The DNA of the CDR3 is TGTGCCAGCAGCTTGACAGAATACGAGCAGTACTTC. Translation gives CASSLTEYEQYF. The genes are TRBV7-2 and TRBJ2-7; tentatively, D is TRBD1 (5 bases). Between the trimmed V and J ends, which lost 3 bases and 4 bases, there was a span of 7 bases. This CDR3 has 12 amino acids. The V gene's germline CDR1 is SGHTA and CDR2 FQGNSA. Looking up the rest from reference TRBV7-2 and TRBJ2-7 gives the full variable domain: GAGVSQSPSNKVTEKGKDVELRCDPISGHTALYWYRQSLGQGLEFLIYFQGNSAPDKSGLPSDRFSAERTGGSVSTLTIQRTQQEDSAVYLCASSLTEYEQYFGPGTRLTVT.